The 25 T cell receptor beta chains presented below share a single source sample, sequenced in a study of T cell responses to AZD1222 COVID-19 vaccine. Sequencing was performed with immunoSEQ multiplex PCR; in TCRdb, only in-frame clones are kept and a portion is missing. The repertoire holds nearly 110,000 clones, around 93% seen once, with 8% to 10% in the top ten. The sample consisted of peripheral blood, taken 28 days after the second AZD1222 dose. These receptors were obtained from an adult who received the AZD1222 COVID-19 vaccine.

The DNA for the CDR3 is TGTGCCAGCAAGGAAGAGGGTATGGACGAGCAGTACTTC. As protein: CASKEEGMDEQYF. The chain combines TRBV28 with TRBJ2-7; D might be TRBD2 (5 bases). The CDR3 is made up of 13 amino acids. Trimming removed 7 bases at V and 5 bases at J, with 15 bases between. The germline CDR1 and CDR2 sequences are MDHEN and SYDVKM.

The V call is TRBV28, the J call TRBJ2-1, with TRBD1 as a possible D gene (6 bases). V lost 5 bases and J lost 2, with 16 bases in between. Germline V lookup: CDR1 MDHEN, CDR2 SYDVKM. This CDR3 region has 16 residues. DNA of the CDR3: TGTGCCAGCAGTCCGACCCCCCGGACAGCCTACAATGAGCAGTTCTTC. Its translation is CASSPTPRTAYNEQFF. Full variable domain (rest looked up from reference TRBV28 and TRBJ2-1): DVKVTQSSRYLVKRTGEKVFLECVQDMDHENMFWYRQDPGLGLRLIYFSYDVKMKEKGDIPEGYSVSREKKERFSLILESASTNQTSMYLCASSPTPRTAYNEQFFGPGTRLTVL.

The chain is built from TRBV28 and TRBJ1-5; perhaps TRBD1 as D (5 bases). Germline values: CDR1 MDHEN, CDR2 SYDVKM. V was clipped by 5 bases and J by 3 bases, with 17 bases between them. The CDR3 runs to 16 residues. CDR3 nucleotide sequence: TGTGCCAGCAGTCCTGTGGACAAAGGGAACAATCAGCCCCAGCATTTT. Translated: CASSPVDKGNNQPQHF.

This chain's CDR3 is CASNNGGAGGNEQFF. For the CDR3, the DNA is TGTGCCAGCAACAACGGGGGGGCGGGAGGCAATGAGCAGTTCTTC. V gene TRBV3-1 (or the pseudogene TRBV3-2) combines with J gene TRBJ2-1, with 8 bases that match TRBD2. V was pared by 7 bases and J by 6 bases, with 11 bases of the junction left unmatched. The germline V gene encodes CDR1 LGHDT and CDR2 YNNKEL (reference sequence). The CDR3 spans 15 residues.

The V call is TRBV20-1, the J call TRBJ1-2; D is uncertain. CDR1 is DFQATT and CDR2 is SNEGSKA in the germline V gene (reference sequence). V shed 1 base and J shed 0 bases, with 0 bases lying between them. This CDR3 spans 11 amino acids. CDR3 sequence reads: CSARANYGYTF. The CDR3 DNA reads TGCAGTGCTAGAGCTAACTATGGCTACACCTTC.

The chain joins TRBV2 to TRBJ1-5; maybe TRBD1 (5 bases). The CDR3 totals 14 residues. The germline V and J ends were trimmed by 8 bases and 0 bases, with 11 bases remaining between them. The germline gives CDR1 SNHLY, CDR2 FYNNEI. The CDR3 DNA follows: TGTGCCAGCCTGCTGGGGGATAGCAATCAGCCCCAGCATTTT. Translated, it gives CASLLGDSNQPQHF.

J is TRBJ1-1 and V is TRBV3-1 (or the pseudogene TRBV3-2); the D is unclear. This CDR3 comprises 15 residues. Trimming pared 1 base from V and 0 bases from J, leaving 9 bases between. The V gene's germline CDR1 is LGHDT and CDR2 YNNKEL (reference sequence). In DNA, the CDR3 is TGTGCCAGCAGCCAAGCTCGGTCCATGAACACTGAAGCTTTCTTT. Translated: CASSQARSMNTEAFF.

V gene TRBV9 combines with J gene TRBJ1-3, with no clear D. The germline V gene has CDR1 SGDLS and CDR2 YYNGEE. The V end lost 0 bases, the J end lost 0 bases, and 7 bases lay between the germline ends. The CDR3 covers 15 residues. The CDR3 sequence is CASSVEVSSGNTIYF. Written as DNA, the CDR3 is TGTGCCAGCAGCGTAGAGGTCAGCTCTGGAAACACCATATATTTT.

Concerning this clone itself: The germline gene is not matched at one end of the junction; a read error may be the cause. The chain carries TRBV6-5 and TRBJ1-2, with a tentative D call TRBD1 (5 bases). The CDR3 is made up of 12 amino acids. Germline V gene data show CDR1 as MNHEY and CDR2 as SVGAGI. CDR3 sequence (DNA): TGTGCCAGCAGTTATCAGACAGAGGACCTGTTTTTC. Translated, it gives CASSYQTEDLFF.

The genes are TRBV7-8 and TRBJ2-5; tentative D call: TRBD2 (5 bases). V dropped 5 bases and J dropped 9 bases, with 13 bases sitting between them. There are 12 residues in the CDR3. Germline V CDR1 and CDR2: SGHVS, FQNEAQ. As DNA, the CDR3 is TGTGCCAGCAGCCCTCGGGGTAGGGCCCAGTACTTC. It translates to CASSPRGRAQYF.

The CDR3 nucleotides read TGTGCTAGTGGTTTGGGTGGCGGAGGGAAACAAGAGACCCAGTACTTC. Protein: CASGLGGGGKQETQYF. The rearrangement links TRBV12-5 to TRBJ2-5; D might be TRBD2 (6 bases). From germline, CDR1 is LGHNT and CDR2 FRNRAP. Trimming took off 1 base at V and 2 bases at J, with 14 bases between the two ends. The CDR3 spans 16 residues.

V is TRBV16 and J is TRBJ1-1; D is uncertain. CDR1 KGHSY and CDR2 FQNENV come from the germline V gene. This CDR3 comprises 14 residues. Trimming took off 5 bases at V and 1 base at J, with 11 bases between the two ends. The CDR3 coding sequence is TGTGCCAGCAGCACCCGACGACGGAACACTGAAGCTTTCTTT. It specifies CASSTRRRNTEAFF.

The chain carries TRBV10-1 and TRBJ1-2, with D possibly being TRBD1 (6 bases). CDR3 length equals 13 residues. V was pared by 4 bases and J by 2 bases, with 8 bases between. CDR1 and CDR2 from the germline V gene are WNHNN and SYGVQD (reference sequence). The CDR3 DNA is TGCGCCAGCAGTGCCCAGGGGAACTATGGCTACACCTTC. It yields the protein CASSAQGNYGYTF.

The CDR3 spells CASNEVSGQPQHF. DNA for the CDR3: TGTGCCAGTAATGAAGTTTCAGGTCAGCCCCAGCATTTT. The V call is TRBV19, the J call TRBJ1-5, with D unclear. The CDR3 has 13 residues. The V gene lost 7 bases and the J gene lost 6 bases, with 13 bases spanning the gap. Germline CDR1 LNHDA, CDR2 SQIVND (reference sequence).

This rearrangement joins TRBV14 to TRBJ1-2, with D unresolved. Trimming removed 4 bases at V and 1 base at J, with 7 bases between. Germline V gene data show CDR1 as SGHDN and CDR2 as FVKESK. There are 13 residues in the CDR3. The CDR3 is CASSPHGNYGYTF. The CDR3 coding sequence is TGTGCCAGCAGCCCCCACGGTAACTATGGCTACACCTTC.

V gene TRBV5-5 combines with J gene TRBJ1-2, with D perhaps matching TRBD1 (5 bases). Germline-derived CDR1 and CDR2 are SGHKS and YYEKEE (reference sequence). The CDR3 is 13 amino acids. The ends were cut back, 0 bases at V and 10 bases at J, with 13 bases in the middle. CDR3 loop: CASSLVEGSDYTF. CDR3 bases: TGTGCCAGCAGCTTGGTGGAGGGGAGTGACTACACCTTC.

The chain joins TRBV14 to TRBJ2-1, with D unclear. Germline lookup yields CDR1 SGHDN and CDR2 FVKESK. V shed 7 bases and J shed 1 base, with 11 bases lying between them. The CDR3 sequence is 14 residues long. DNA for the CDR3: TGTGCCAGCAAGGCGGCAACTTCCTACAATGAGCAGTTCTTC. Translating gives CASKAATSYNEQFF.

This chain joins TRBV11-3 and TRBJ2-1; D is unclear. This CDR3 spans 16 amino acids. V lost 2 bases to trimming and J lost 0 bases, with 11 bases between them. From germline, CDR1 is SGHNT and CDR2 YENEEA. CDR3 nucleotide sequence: TGTGCCAGCAGCTTAAACGGGCTGGTCTCCTACAATGAGCAGTTCTTC. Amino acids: CASSLNGLVSYNEQFF.

Here the CDR3 reads CASSPRGVTNTGELFF. In DNA form, the CDR3 reads TGTGCCAGTAGTCCACGTGGGGTAACGAACACCGGGGAGCTGTTTTTT. The chain employs TRBV19 and TRBJ2-2; D unresolved. The CDR3 runs 16 residues. Germline V gives CDR1 LNHDA, CDR2 SQIVND (reference sequence). The V end was cut by 5 bases, the J end by 0 bases, with 13 bases between.

The CDR3 coding sequence is TGCGCCAGCAGCTTGGGCGGGGCTTACACCGGGGAGCTGTTTTTT. It encodes CASSLGGAYTGELFF. The rearrangement links TRBV5-1 to TRBJ2-2, with D tentatively TRBD2 (6 bases). This CDR3 has 15 amino acids. Trimming cost V 0 bases and J 3 bases, with 9 bases left between them. The V gene's germline CDR1 is SGHRS and CDR2 YFSETQ. The full variable domain, its missing parts supplied by reference TRBV5-1 and TRBJ2-2, is KAGVTQTPRYLIKTRGQQVTLSCSPISGHRSVSWYQQTPGQGLQFLFEYFSETQRNKGNFPGRFSGRQFSNSRSEMNVSTLELGDSALYLCASSLGGAYTGELFFGEGSRLTVL.

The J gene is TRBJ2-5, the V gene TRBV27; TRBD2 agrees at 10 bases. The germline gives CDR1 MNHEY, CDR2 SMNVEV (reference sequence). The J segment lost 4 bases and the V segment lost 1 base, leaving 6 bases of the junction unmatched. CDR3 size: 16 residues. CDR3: CASSLWSTSGAETQYF. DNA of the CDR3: TGTGCCAGCAGTTTATGGTCAACTAGCGGGGCAGAGACCCAGTACTTC.

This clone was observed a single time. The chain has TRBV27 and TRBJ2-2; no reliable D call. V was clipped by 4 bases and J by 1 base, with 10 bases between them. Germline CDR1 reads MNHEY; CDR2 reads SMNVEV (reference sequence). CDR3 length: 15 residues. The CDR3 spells CASSYGLQNTGELFF. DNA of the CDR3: TGTGCCAGCAGTTACGGTCTACAGAACACCGGGGAGCTGTTTTTT.

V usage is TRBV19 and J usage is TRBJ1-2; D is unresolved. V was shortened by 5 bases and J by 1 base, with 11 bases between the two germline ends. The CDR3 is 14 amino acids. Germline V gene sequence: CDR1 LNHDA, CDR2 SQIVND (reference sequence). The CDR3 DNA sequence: TGTGCCAGTAGTCGGACGGTACGTAACTATGGCTACACCTTC. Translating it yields CASSRTVRNYGYTF.

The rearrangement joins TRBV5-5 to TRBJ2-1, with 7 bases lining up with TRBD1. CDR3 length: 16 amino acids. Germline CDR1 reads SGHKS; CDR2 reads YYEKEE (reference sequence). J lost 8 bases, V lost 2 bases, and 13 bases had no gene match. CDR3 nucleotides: TGTGCCAGCAGCTTTATAGGCTTAAACAGGGGCGATGAGCAGTTCTTC. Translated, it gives CASSFIGLNRGDEQFF.

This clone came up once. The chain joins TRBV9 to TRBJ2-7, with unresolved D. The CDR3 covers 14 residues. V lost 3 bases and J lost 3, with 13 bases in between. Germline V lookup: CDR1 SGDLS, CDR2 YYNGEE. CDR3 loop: CASSARTESYEQYF. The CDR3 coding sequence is TGTGCCAGCAGCGCCCGGACGGAAAGCTACGAGCAGTACTTC. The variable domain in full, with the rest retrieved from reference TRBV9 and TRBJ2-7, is DSGVTQTPKHLITATGQRVTLRCSPRSGDLSVYWYQQSLDQGLQFLIQYYNGEERAKGNILERFSAQQFPDLHSELNLSSLELGDSALYFCASSARTESYEQYFGPGTRLTVT.